Each of the 4 T cell receptor beta chains below was sequenced from the same sample in a study of blood T cell repertoires in COVID-19. Sequencing was performed with immunoSEQ multiplex PCR; in TCRdb, only in-frame clones are kept and a portion is missing. There are 40,000 to 60,000 clones in the sample; 90% occur only once, and roughly 4% lies in the top ten. Sample: peripheral blood. The receptors derive from a human donor in a cohort sampled during active COVID-19.

The CDR3 region is CASSLSLGFGTEAFF. The CDR3 region has the DNA TGTGCCAGCAGTTTATCCCTCGGGTTTGGCACTGAAGCTTTCTTT. V and J are TRBV27 and TRBJ1-1; D is unresolved. Germline V gene sequence: CDR1 MNHEY, CDR2 SMNVEV (reference sequence). With 0 bases removed from V and 4 bases from J, the gap between germline ends came to 12 bases. This CDR3 has 15 residues.

The chain employs TRBV14 and TRBJ2-7; 9 bases agree with TRBD1. CDR1 SGHDN and CDR2 FVKESK come from the germline V gene. The V segment lost 4 bases and the J segment 3 bases; nucleotides outside the gene matches: 7. The CDR3 totals 15 residues. CDR3 sequence (DNA): TGTGCCAGCAGCCGCTCCGGGACAGGGTTCTACGAGCAGTACTTC. This sequence encodes CASSRSGTGFYEQYF.

V usage is TRBV6-2 or TRBV6-3 and J usage is TRBJ2-1, with 10 bases fitting TRBD2. V lost 4 bases, J lost 5 bases, and 5 bases stayed unmatched. CDR1 and CDR2 (germline): MNHEY, SVGEGT. CDR3 length equals 15 residues. The CDR3: CASSSLAGVNNEQFF. CDR3 nucleotides: TGTGCCAGCAGTTCGCTAGCGGGGGTAAACAATGAGCAGTTCTTC.

The genes are TRBV5-1 and TRBJ2-7; 13 positions match TRBD2. The CDR3 is 15 amino acids. Germline V gene lookup returns CDR1 SGHRS and CDR2 YFSETQ. Unmatched junction bases numbered 7, after V lost 5 bases and J lost 5 bases. CDR3 sequence (DNA): TGCGCCAGCAGTCGGACTAGCGGGAGCCCCAACGAGCAGTACTTC. As protein: CASSRTSGSPNEQYF.